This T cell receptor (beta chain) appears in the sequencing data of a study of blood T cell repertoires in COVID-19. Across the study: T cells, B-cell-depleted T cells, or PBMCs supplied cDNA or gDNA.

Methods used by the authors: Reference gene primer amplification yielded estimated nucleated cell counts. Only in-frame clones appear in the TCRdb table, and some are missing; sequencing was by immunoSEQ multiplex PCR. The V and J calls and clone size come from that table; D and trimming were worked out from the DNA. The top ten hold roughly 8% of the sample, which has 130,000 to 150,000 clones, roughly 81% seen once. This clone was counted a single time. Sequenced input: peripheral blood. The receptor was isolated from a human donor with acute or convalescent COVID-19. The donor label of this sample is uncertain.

CDR3 DNA: TGTGCCAGTAGTAGATCGTACAGGGGGGGTAATGAGCAGTTCTTC. Encoded protein: CASSRSYRGGNEQFF. V gene TRBV19 combines with J gene TRBJ2-1; the D gene is possibly TRBD1 (8 bases). The length of the CDR3 is 15 residues. Between the trimmed V and J ends, which lost 4 bases and 7 bases, there was a span of 17 bases. CDR1 LNHDA and CDR2 SQIVND come from the germline V gene (reference sequence).